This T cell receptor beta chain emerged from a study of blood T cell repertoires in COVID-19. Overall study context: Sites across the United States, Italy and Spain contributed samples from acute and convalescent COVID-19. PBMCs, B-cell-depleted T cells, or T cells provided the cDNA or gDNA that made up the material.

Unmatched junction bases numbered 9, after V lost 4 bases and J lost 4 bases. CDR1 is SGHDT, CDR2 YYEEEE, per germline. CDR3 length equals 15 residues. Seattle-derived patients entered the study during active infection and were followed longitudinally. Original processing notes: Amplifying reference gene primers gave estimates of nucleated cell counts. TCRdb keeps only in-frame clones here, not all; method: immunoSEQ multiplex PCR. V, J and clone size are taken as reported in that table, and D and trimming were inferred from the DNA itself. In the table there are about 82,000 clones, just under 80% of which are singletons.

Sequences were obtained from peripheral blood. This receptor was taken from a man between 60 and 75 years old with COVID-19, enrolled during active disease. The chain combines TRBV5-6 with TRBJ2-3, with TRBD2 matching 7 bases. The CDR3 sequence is CASSTTGSGADTQYF. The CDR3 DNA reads TGTGCCAGCAGCACAACCGGGAGCGGGGCAGATACGCAGTATTTT.